This T cell receptor (beta chain) appears in the sequencing data of a study of blood T cell repertoires in COVID-19. Study background: The origin of the acute and convalescent COVID-19 samples was the United States, Italy and Spain. The analysed material was cDNA or gDNA that came from T cells, B-cell-depleted T cells, or PBMCs.

In the authors' methods: Scientists estimated how many nucleated cells there were by amplifying reference gene primers. The repertoire was sequenced with immunoSEQ multiplex PCR; TCRdb's copy has only in-frame clones and lacks some. V and J calls plus clone size are reproduced from that table; the DNA served to infer D and trimming. The sample carries under 200,000 clones, over 75% recorded once. The CDR3 has 13 residues. The V end lost 10 bases, the J end lost 3 bases, and 15 bases lay between the germline ends. The sequence was collected from a man between 50 and 59 years old with acute or convalescent COVID-19. V usage is TRBV12-3 or TRBV12-4 and J usage is TRBJ1-1; perhaps TRBD1 as D (6 bases). The sample comprised peripheral blood. The CDR3: CATRRQEDTEAFF. CDR3 DNA: TGTGCCACCCGCCGACAGGAGGACACTGAAGCTTTCTTT.